The T cell receptor (beta chain) described here comes from a study of beta chain features in type 1 diabetes. Looking at the study overall: Similarity in age, gender and cell yields was seen between patients and healthy donors. Study results and caveats: All four CD4+ subsets from Type 1 diabetes patients carried moderately but significantly shorter TCRB CDR3s.

This clone occurred a few times. The antigen remains unidentified. CD4+ naive, central memory, regulatory and stem cell-like memory subsets were isolated by sorting on CD45RO/CCR7/CD25/CD127/CD95/CD27. In all sorted populations, purity surpassed 98%. There are 15 residues in the CDR3. V was shortened by 0 bases and J by 5 bases, with 13 bases between the two germline ends. Germline V CDR1 and CDR2: SGDLS, YYNGEE. Expressed TCRB transcripts were sequenced, since all the RNA that had been isolated was reverse transcribed. Millions of reads, on average, came from each naive, central memory and regulatory T cell sample. The repertoire was sequenced with immunoSEQ multiplex PCR; TCRdb's copy has only in-frame clones and lacks some. The sample yields 250,000 to 350,000 clones, roughly an eighth seen once.

This clonotype was obtained from a man aged 30 to 39 with type 1 diabetes. This chain links TRBV9 with TRBJ2-3; the D gene is possibly TRBD2 (6 bases). The sample was naive CD4+ T cells from blood. DNA for the CDR3: TGTGCCAGCAGCGTAGCGGGAGAGGCGGGAGATACGCAGTATTTT. Translation: CASSVAGEAGDTQYF.